This is a list of T cell receptor beta chains from one sample in a study of glioma-infiltrating T cells. TCRdb re-analysed the multiplex PCR reads in MiXCR, keeping a single row per CDR3 protein. The sample carries about 130,000 distinct CDR3 sequences, around 25% recorded once. Sequenced sample: glioma tissue, nonneoplastic brain tissue, or PBMCs (not recorded which). These receptors came from a human donor with low-grade glioma or glioblastoma, undergoing nonglioma brain surgery, or in good health (not recorded which). Each CDR3 is given with its conserved first and last residue. The D gene is left open where the match is weak. Not all rows give a size; the values are once, few, many and, for expanded clones, a class.

CDR3 DNA	CDR3 protein	J gene	CDR3 length	V gene	clone size	D gene
TGTGCCAGCAGTTCTGGGTTAAAAGGAGGGAGAGGATTGCCCCAGCATTTT	CASSSGLKGGRGLPQHF	TRBJ1-5	17	TRBV28	few	-
TGTGCCGGCAGCCGAGGGATTCTAAACTATGGCTACACCTTC	CAGSRGILNYGYTF	TRBJ1-2	14	TRBV14	-	-
TGTGCCAGCAGTTACGGAACCGGGGGGATCTACGAGCAGTACTTC	CASSYGTGGIYEQYF	TRBJ2-7	15	TRBV6-6	-	TRBD2
TGTGCCAGCAGGATGGATAATTCACCCCTCCACTTT	CASRMDNSPLHF	TRBJ1-6	12	TRBV2	-	-
TGCAGTGCTAGAGATCAGGGAAAGGGGGGCAATCAGCCCCAGCATTTT	CSARDQGKGGNQPQHF	TRBJ1-5	16	TRBV20-1	few	-
TGTGCCAGCACCTACGGCCCGGGGACTCAATACAATGAGCAGTTCTTC	CASTYGPGTQYNEQFF	TRBJ2-1	16	TRBV11-2	-	-
TGCAGTGCTAGGGAGGACAGCCAAAATCAGCCCCAGCATTTT	CSAREDSQNQPQHF	TRBJ1-5	14	TRBV20-1	medium-sized	-
TGTGCCAGCAGCTTTGTAGGGACCCTGGGAACTAATGAAATACTGTTTTTT	CASSFVGTLGTNEILFF	TRBJ1-4	17	TRBV11-2	-	-
TGTGCCAGCAGACAACAGGGCTATAATTCACCCCTCCACTTT	CASRQQGYNSPLHF	TRBJ1-6	14	TRBV12-3/TRBV12-4	-	-
TGTGCCAGCAGCGGGACGATAAGAGCGTACCTACGGAGAGCTTTCTTT	CASSGTIRAYLRRAFF	TRBJ1-1	16	TRBV7-2	once	-
TGCGCCAGCAGCGCCCCTACTAGCGCAGATACGCAGTATTTT	CASSAPTSADTQYF	TRBJ2-3	14	TRBV5-1	few	TRBD2
TGTGCCAGTAGTGCCCGACAGGGGGGAAGTTCACCCCTCCACTTT	CASSARQGGSSPLHF	TRBJ1-6	15	TRBV19	-	TRBD1
TGCGCCAGCAGCCCGAGACAGGGGGCGCGTACTGAAGCTTTCTTT	CASSPRQGARTEAFF	TRBJ1-1	15	TRBV5-1	few	TRBD1
TGCAGTGCTGGCGTCTTTCAGCCCCAGCATTTT	CSAGVFQPQHF	TRBJ1-5	11	TRBV20-1	many	-
TGTGCCAGCAGTTACTCCAGAAGCGGCAGGGAATTCGAGGGCTACACCTTC	CASSYSRSGREFEGYTF	TRBJ1-2	17	TRBV6-6	many	-
TGTGCCAGCAGCTTAATGGTGTTTGGTCTGGCCAACACTGAAGCTTTCTTT	CASSLMVFGLANTEAFF	TRBJ1-1	17	TRBV7-8	few	-
TGTGCCACCAGTGAACCGCAAGGAAAACTGTTTTTT	CATSEPQGKLFF	TRBJ1-4	12	TRBV24-1	-	-
TGTGCCATCGGTGCAGGCAGGGGGAACACTGAAGCTTTCTTT	CAIGAGRGNTEAFF	TRBJ1-1	14	TRBV10-3	-	-
TGTGCCAGCAGCCCGGGCCGACAGGGGGCCTTGGCTTTCTTT	CASSPGRQGALAFF	TRBJ1-1	14	TRBV7-3	-	TRBD1
TGCGCCAGCAGTGACAAGCTTGGGGGCTACACCTTC	CASSDKLGGYTF	TRBJ1-2	12	TRBV10-1	-	-
TGTGCCAGCAGTTCCTACAGGGGGCTCATCAATCAGCCCCAGCATTTT	CASSSYRGLINQPQHF	TRBJ1-5	16	TRBV28	many	TRBD1
TGCAGTGCTAGAGAAGAGGGACAGGGGAGGTACACCGGGGAGCTGTTTTTT	CSAREEGQGRYTGELFF	TRBJ2-2	17	TRBV20-1	few	TRBD1
TGTGCCAGCGGACCTGACGGCGCCTCTGGAAACACCATATATTTT	CASGPDGASGNTIYF	TRBJ1-3	15	TRBV12-3/TRBV12-4	-	-
TGTGCCAGTAGTATCCCCCCGAACACTGGAGCTTTCTTT	CASSIPPNTGAFF	TRBJ1-1	13	TRBV19	-	-
TGTGCCAGCAGTTTAGAGATAGCCTACAATGAGCAGTTCTTC	CASSLEIAYNEQFF	TRBJ2-1	14	TRBV12-3/TRBV12-4	many	-
TGTGCCAGCAAAAGAACAGCCATCCATAATTCACCCCTCCACTTT	CASKRTAIHNSPLHF	TRBJ1-6	15	TRBV27	many	-
TGTGCCAGCAGTTTCGCCTCTGGGGCCAACGTCCTGACTTTC	CASSFASGANVLTF	TRBJ2-6	14	TRBV12-3/TRBV12-4	-	-
TGTGCCAGCAGCCGTGCCGAGGGGACTGAAGCTTTCTTT	CASSRAEGTEAFF	TRBJ1-1	13	TRBV7-9	-	-
TGCAGTGCTAGAGATCTAGCCGGCAATGAGCAGTTCTTC	CSARDLAGNEQFF	TRBJ2-1	13	TRBV20-1	medium-sized	-
TGTGCCAGCAGTTTCCGGACGGAGGGGGACTATGGCTACACCTTC	CASSFRTEGDYGYTF	TRBJ1-2	15	TRBV27	many	-
TGCGCCAGCAGCCCGCGACAGGGAAGCACTGAAGCTTTCTTT	CASSPRQGSTEAFF	TRBJ1-1	14	TRBV4-1	few	TRBD1
TGTGCCGGCAGTGAGACAGGGTTTGGCTACACCTTC	CAGSETGFGYTF	TRBJ1-2	12	TRBV6-2/TRBV6-3	-	TRBD1
TGTGCCAGCAGCACGACAGGGTTAAGCTACACCTTC	CASSTTGLSYTF	TRBJ1-2	12	TRBV11-2	few	TRBD1
TGTGCCAGCAGTCAGGACCGTGTCATTAACACTGAAGCTTTCTTT	CASSQDRVINTEAFF	TRBJ1-1	15	TRBV2	-	-
TGTGCCAGCAGTGAAGGGACCCGAGGAATGAATGAGCAGTTCTTC	CASSEGTRGMNEQFF	TRBJ2-1	15	TRBV6-1	many	-
TGTGCCAGCAGTTTCTCCTCTGGAAACACCATATATTTT	CASSFSSGNTIYF	TRBJ1-3	13	TRBV12-3/TRBV12-4	-	-
TGTGCCAGCTCACCCGGGACAGGAAGATTCGACACTGAAGCTTTCTTT	CASSPGTGRFDTEAFF	TRBJ1-1	16	TRBV18	few	TRBD1
TGTGCCAGCAGTACCAGCGGGACAGATACGCAGTATTTT	CASSTSGTDTQYF	TRBJ2-3	13	TRBV6-1	many	-
TGTGCCAGCAGTTACTCCGGGACAGGGTATAGCACCGGGGAGCTGTTTTTT	CASSYSGTGYSTGELFF	TRBJ2-2	17	TRBV6-6	-	TRBD1
TGTGCCAGCAGTTTACAGGGCAACTATGGCTACACCTTC	CASSLQGNYGYTF	TRBJ1-2	13	TRBV12-3/TRBV12-4	few	-
TGTGCCAGCAGCTCACGCCTAGGGGCGCGGGTGGACTATGGCTACACCTTC	CASSSRLGARVDYGYTF	TRBJ1-2	17	TRBV7-2	-	-
TGCAGTGCTAACCCCCTGCGTGGGGGCACAGATACGCAGTATTTT	CSANPLRGGTDTQYF	TRBJ2-3	15	TRBV20-1	many	-